The 28 T cell receptor beta chains presented below share a single source sample, sequenced in a study of control samples from healthy donors and cancer patients. Assay used: immunoSEQ multiplex PCR; TCRdb lists only in-frame clones, some missing. Found here are about 98,000 clones, 79% of them singletons; the top ten hold more than 9%. Sequenced input: blood. These receptors came from a woman aged 25-40 years in good health.

The genes are TRBV5-1 and TRBJ2-3; weak D call: TRBD2 (6 bases). V lost 0 bases and J lost 2, with 10 bases in between. Germline lookup yields CDR1 SGHRS and CDR2 YFSETQ. This CDR3 has 15 residues. The CDR3 here is CASSLEGLNTDTQYF. CDR3 in DNA: TGCGCCAGCAGCTTGGAGGGACTCAACACAGATACGCAGTATTTT.

This rearrangement joins TRBV7-2 to TRBJ1-1; D ambiguous. V dropped 0 bases and J dropped 1 base, with 6 bases sitting between them. Germline V gene data show CDR1 as SGHTA and CDR2 as FQGNSA. CDR3 size: 14 residues. Written as DNA, the CDR3 is TGTGCCAGCAGCTTAGCCGTCAGGAACACTGAAGCTTTCTTT. Its translation is CASSLAVRNTEAFF. Full variable domain (outside the CDR3, taken from reference TRBV7-2 and TRBJ1-1): GAGVSQSPSNKVTEKGKDVELRCDPISGHTALYWYRQSLGQGLEFLIYFQGNSAPDKSGLPSDRFSAERTGGSVSTLTIQRTQQEDSAVYLCASSLAVRNTEAFFGQGTRLTVV.

The chain has TRBV5-8 and TRBJ2-3; D unresolved. V was trimmed by 0 bases and J by 5 bases, leaving 4 bases between them. This CDR3 contains 12 residues. In germline, CDR1 is SGHTS, CDR2 YDEGEE. This CDR3 is CASSLGVDTQYF. CDR3 nucleotides: TGTGCCAGCAGCTTGGGGGTAGATACGCAGTATTTT.

The gene calls are TRBV12-5 and TRBJ2-1; the match to TRBD1 covers 12 bases. After removal of 5 bases from V and 9 bases from J, the junction contained 8 bases not matched to a gene. Per germline, CDR1 LGHNT and CDR2 FRNRAP. The CDR3 has 15 residues. The DNA of the CDR3 is TGTGCTAGTGGTCTGGGACAGGGGGCGATTGGTGAGCAGTTCTTC. Its translation: CASGLGQGAIGEQFF.

This sequence joins TRBV9 and TRBJ2-3; D unclear. This CDR3 region has 12 residues. Germline-derived CDR1 and CDR2 are SGDLS and YYNGEE. The V gene lost 3 bases and the J gene lost 3 bases, with 5 bases spanning the gap. CDR3 nucleotide sequence: TGTGCCAGCAGCGCGGAGACAGATACGCAGTATTTT. Amino acid sequence: CASSAETDTQYF.

J is TRBJ1-1 and V is TRBV5-1; 7 nucleotides agree with TRBD1. Trimming at V came to 7 bases and at J to 6 bases, leaving 9 bases not matched to a gene. The CDR3 has 13 residues. The germline CDR1 and CDR2 sequences are SGHRS and YFSETQ. This chain's CDR3 is CASRPQGVSEAFF. The CDR3 DNA is TGCGCCAGCCGCCCTCAGGGGGTTTCTGAAGCTTTCTTT.

In its sample, this clone was seen a few times. V is TRBV6-2 or TRBV6-3 and J is TRBJ1-4; D uncertain. Germline assignment: CDR1 MNHEY and CDR2 SVGEGT. This CDR3 has 13 residues. V lost 6 bases, J lost 8 bases, and 13 bases lay in between. CDR3 sequence (DNA): TGTGCCAGCAGCCCCGGGAGAGGGGAAAAACTGTTTTTT. The encoded protein is CASSPGRGEKLFF.

This clone has more than one count but fewer than ten. The chain combines TRBV7-3 with TRBJ1-5; D is possibly TRBD1 (5 bases). V was pared by 0 bases and J by 1 base, with 13 bases between. From germline, CDR1 is SGHTA and CDR2 FQGTGA. There are 17 residues in the CDR3. The CDR3 protein is CASSLTSTAWSNQPQHF. The CDR3 region has the DNA TGTGCCAGCAGCTTAACATCGACAGCGTGGAGCAATCAGCCCCAGCATTTT.

The chain carries TRBV4-3 and TRBJ2-1; D is perhaps TRBD2 (6 bases). Trimming pared 4 bases from V and 7 bases from J, leaving 17 bases between. The CDR3 is made up of 15 amino acids. Germline V gene sequence: CDR1 LGHNA, CDR2 YSLEER. The chain's CDR3 is CASSPSFGRGNEQFF. The DNA for the CDR3 is TGCGCCAGCAGCCCAAGTTTCGGACGGGGGAATGAGCAGTTCTTC.

The table lists this clone with a count of one. The chain links TRBV9 to TRBJ1-2; perhaps TRBD1 as D (5 bases). This CDR3 spans 15 amino acids. V was clipped by 0 bases and J by 8 bases, with 17 bases between them. Looked up from germline, CDR1 is SGDLS and CDR2 is YYNGEE. The DNA for the CDR3 is TGTGCCAGCAGCGTAGGGACTTCGAGGCAGGGCGGCTACACCTTC. Translated, it gives CASSVGTSRQGGYTF.

V is TRBV6-2 or TRBV6-3 and J is TRBJ1-5, with D possibly being TRBD1 (5 bases). CDR3 size: 14 residues. Trimming left V 5 bases short and J 4 bases short, with 12 bases between. The germline CDR1 and CDR2 sequences are MNHEY and SVGEGT. This chain's CDR3 is CASSVQEFNQPQHF. In DNA, the CDR3 is TGTGCCAGCAGTGTACAGGAATTTAATCAGCCCCAGCATTTT.

The chain is built from TRBV24-1 and TRBJ1-2; 9 nucleotides agree with TRBD1. The CDR3 is 20 residues long. With 0 bases clipped from V and 6 bases from J, the junction kept 19 bases outside the gene matches. The germline gives CDR1 KGHDR, CDR2 SFDVKD. In DNA, the CDR3 is TGTGCCACCAGTGATTTGCATTACCCCCGGGACAGGGATCTTTATGATGGCTACACCTTC. Amino acid sequence: CATSDLHYPRDRDLYDGYTF.

The J gene is TRBJ1-2, the V gene TRBV7-2, with D perhaps matching TRBD1 (5 bases). V was shortened by 2 bases and J by 2 bases, with 6 bases between the two germline ends. CDR3 length: 13 residues. Looked up from germline, CDR1 is SGHTA and CDR2 is FQGNSA. CDR3 region: CASSLPGNYGYTF. The CDR3 bases are TGTGCCAGCAGCTTACCAGGGAACTATGGCTACACCTTC.

V gene TRBV4-3 combines with J gene TRBJ2-7, with D perhaps matching TRBD2 (6 bases). The CDR3 sequence is 18 residues long. Trimming took off 0 bases at V and 0 bases at J, with 18 bases between the two ends. Germline V lookup: CDR1 LGHNA, CDR2 YSLEER. CDR3 nucleotide sequence: TGCGCCAGCAGCCAAGATTTACCCTGGGTCGGGAGCTCCTACGAGCAGTACTTC. Protein product: CASSQDLPWVGSSYEQYF.

The chain recombines TRBV2 with TRBJ2-3; the D gene is possibly TRBD2 (6 bases). The CDR3 is 12 amino acids. V lost 5 bases to trimming and J lost 6 bases, with 9 bases between them. Germline CDR1 reads SNHLY; CDR2 reads FYNNEI. The CDR3 loop is CASSRLEDTQYF. As DNA, the CDR3 is TGTGCCAGCAGTCGACTAGAGGATACGCAGTATTTT.

The rearrangement uses TRBV5-1 and TRBJ2-3; D is unresolved. The CDR3 has 13 amino acids. CDR1 is SGHRS, CDR2 YFSETQ, per germline. The ends were cut back, 2 bases at V and 4 bases at J, with 8 bases in the middle. CDR3 protein: CASSLRVPDTQYF. CDR3 bases: TGCGCCAGCAGCTTACGGGTACCAGATACGCAGTATTTT.

This sequence joins TRBV29-1 and TRBJ1-1, with D hard to call. Germline assignment: CDR1 SQVTM and CDR2 ANQGSEA. The germline V and J ends were trimmed by 6 bases and 7 bases, with 12 bases remaining between them. This CDR3 contains 11 residues. The CDR3 loop is CSVHNRGEAFF. For the CDR3, the DNA is TGCAGCGTCCACAATCGGGGTGAAGCTTTCTTT.

This clone was seen a handful of times. The J gene is TRBJ1-2, the V gene TRBV5-4; D possibly corresponds to TRBD1 (5 bases). V shed 0 bases and J shed 7 bases, with 16 bases lying between them. The CDR3 totals 15 residues. Looked up from germline, CDR1 is SGHNT and CDR2 is YYREEE (reference sequence). The CDR3 region has the DNA TGTGCCAGCAGCTTGGCCCCCGCAGGGTCTAGTGGCTACACCTTC. Translating gives CASSLAPAGSSGYTF.

The chain is built from TRBV20-1 and TRBJ2-6, with D possibly called TRBD1 or TRBD2 (6 bases each). Trimming cost V 3 bases and J 4 bases, with 22 bases left between them. There are 18 residues in the CDR3. The germline V gene has CDR1 DFQATT and CDR2 SNEGSKA (reference sequence). CDR3 nucleotides: TGCAGTGCTAGTGTGGGGGGAGCACAGGGCCCGGGGGCCAACGTCCTGACTTTC. Amino acids: CSASVGGAQGPGANVLTF.

The rearrangement uses TRBV5-1 and TRBJ1-2, with TRBD1 matching over 10 bases. The CDR3 spans 14 residues. V trimming: 4 bases; J trimming: 6 bases; junction bases outside the gene matches: 6. CDR1 and CDR2 from the germline V gene are SGHRS and YFSETQ. For the CDR3, the DNA is TGCGCCAGCAGCGAGACAGGGGGCGCGGATGGCTACACCTTC. Protein product: CASSETGGADGYTF.

The chain joins TRBV2 to TRBJ1-1; D call uncertain. The CDR3 extends over 13 amino acids. In germline, CDR1 is SNHLY, CDR2 FYNNEI. V lost 8 bases and J lost 1, with 11 bases in between. The DNA of the CDR3 is TGTGCCAGCGGCGTAGGGAGGAACACTGAAGCTTTCTTT. Translated, it gives CASGVGRNTEAFF.

The genes are TRBV15 and TRBJ2-7, with TRBD1 identical over 9 bases. There are 17 residues in the CDR3. The germline V gene has CDR1 LNHNV and CDR2 YYDKDF (reference sequence). Trimming removed 5 bases from V and 4 bases from J; junction bases left unmatched: 15. CDR3 DNA: TGTGCCACCAGCGCCCAGACATCCGGGACAGGGAAATACGAGCAGTACTTC. Its protein is CATSAQTSGTGKYEQYF.

The chain employs TRBV6-5 and TRBJ1-5; no firm D call. Germline loops: CDR1 MNHEY, CDR2 SVGAGI. V dropped 0 bases and J dropped 8 bases, with 8 bases sitting between them. The CDR3 is made up of 13 amino acids. CDR3 amino acids: CASSYSFGKPQHF. In DNA form, the CDR3 reads TGTGCCAGCAGTTACTCGTTCGGTAAGCCCCAGCATTTT.

This clone was seen at least ten times. This chain joins TRBV3-1 (or the pseudogene TRBV3-2) and TRBJ2-5; 7 positions match TRBD1. The J segment lost 5 bases and the V segment lost 6 bases, leaving 3 bases of the junction unmatched. CDR1 LGHDT and CDR2 YNNKEL come from the germline V gene (reference sequence). The CDR3 spans 12 residues. CDR3 nucleotides: TGTGCCAGCAGGAGGGGGCCGGAGACCCAGTACTTC. Amino acids: CASRRGPETQYF.

The rearrangement uses TRBV6-2 or TRBV6-3 and TRBJ1-1; D gene unclear. The CDR3 totals 14 residues. V lost 0 bases to trimming and J lost 1 base, with 6 bases between them. CDR1 MNHEY and CDR2 SVGEGT come from the germline V gene. The CDR3 is CASSYSQPNTEAFF. The CDR3 coding sequence is TGTGCCAGCAGTTACTCCCAGCCGAACACTGAAGCTTTCTTT.

The chain links TRBV5-4 to TRBJ2-1, with 11 bases identical to TRBD2. CDR1 and CDR2 from the germline V gene are SGHNT and YYREEE (reference sequence). This CDR3 region has 15 residues. With 4 bases clipped from V and 9 bases from J, the junction kept 9 bases outside the gene matches. CDR3 amino acids: CASSPGGTSGLEQFF. The CDR3 DNA follows: TGTGCCAGCAGCCCGGGCGGGACTAGCGGTCTTGAGCAGTTCTTC.

The V and J genes are TRBV21-1 and TRBJ2-4; the D call TRBD2 from the table was never checked on the DNA. TRBV21-1 is reported as a pseudogene. The CDR3 has 20 residues. CDR3 loop: CASSKGATSGGALAKNIQYF. CDR3 nucleotide sequence: TGTGCCAGCAGCAAAGGAGCGACTAGCGGGGGGGCCTTAGCCAAAAACATTCAGTACTTC.

This clone was counted between two and nine times. The V and J genes are TRBV3-1 (or the pseudogene TRBV3-2) and TRBJ1-5, with D hard to call. V lost 0 bases, J lost 5 bases, and 11 bases lay in between. The CDR3 has 15 residues. Germline CDR1 LGHDT, CDR2 YNNKEL (reference sequence). CDR3 sequence: CASSQDGSVYQPQHF. The CDR3 nucleotides are TGTGCCAGCAGCCAAGATGGATCAGTCTATCAGCCCCAGCATTTT.